The 6 T cell receptor beta chains reported below all come from one sample, sequenced in a study of cytomegalovirus exposure and HLA in healthy donors. Primers included in the PCR were 60 Vbeta and 13 Jbeta primers. Data came from immunoSEQ multiplex PCR; TCRdb stores just in-frame clones and leaves some out. The table shows 150,000 to 200,000 clones, with 60% to 80% occurring only once. Sequencing was done on a sample of PBMCs. These receptors were taken from a man younger than 35 in good health and CMV-seropositive.

The chain employs TRBV10-2 and TRBJ2-7; TRBD2 might be the D (6 bases). CDR3 size: 14 residues. V shed 3 bases and J shed 1 base, with 10 bases lying between them. The V gene's germline CDR1 is WSHSY and CDR2 SAAADI. The CDR3 bases are TGCGCCAGCAGTGACTCAGGGACTTCCTACGAGCAGTACGTC. The encoded protein is CASSDSGTSYEQYV.

This clone has only one observation. V usage is TRBV5-1 and J usage is TRBJ2-2; 8 bases match TRBD1. The CDR3 has 16 amino acids. The V segment lost 4 bases and the J segment 1 base; nucleotides outside the gene matches: 6. The germline CDR1 and CDR2 sequences are SGHRS and YFSETQ. CDR3 in amino acids: CASSDPGTGNTGELFF. The CDR3 nucleotides read TGCGCCAGCAGCGACCCCGGGACAGGGAACACCGGGGAGCTGTTTTTT.

In this sample, this clone turned up a few times. V and J are TRBV6-1 and TRBJ1-2; TRBD1 might be the D (5 bases). CDR3 size: 13 residues. Trimming removed 7 bases at V and 6 bases at J, with 15 bases between. Germline V gene data show CDR1 as MNHNS and CDR2 as SASEGT. For the CDR3, the DNA is TGTGCCAGCACTATACAGGAAAGCCATGGCTACACCTTC. Translating gives CASTIQESHGYTF.

This sequence joins TRBV7-9 and TRBJ2-5, with 8 bases that match TRBD1. Germline CDR1 is SEHNR and CDR2 is FQNEAQ (reference sequence). The CDR3 has 14 residues. V was pared by 5 bases and J by 4 bases, with 6 bases of the junction left unmatched. The CDR3: CASSPRQGRETQYF. CDR3 bases: TGTGCCAGCAGCCCACGACAGGGGCGAGAGACCCAGTACTTC.

This chain joins TRBV10-3 and TRBJ1-1; D possibly corresponds to TRBD1 (6 bases). Germline V gene data show CDR1 as ENHRY and CDR2 as SYGVKD. CDR3 length: 14 residues. The chain's CDR3 is CAISSGTPNTEAFF. Written as DNA, the CDR3 is TGTGCAATCTCCTCCGGGACACCGAACACTGAAGCTTTCTTT.

V and J are TRBV11-3 and TRBJ2-7; TRBD1 aligns across 8 bases. In germline, CDR1 is SGHNT, CDR2 YENEEA. The CDR3 contains 15 residues. After removal of 5 bases from V and 2 bases from J, the junction contained 8 bases not matched to a gene. The CDR3 DNA follows: TGTGCCAGCAGCCGACTTGGGACAGGCGCCTACGAGCAGTACGTC. This encodes CASSRLGTGAYEQYV.